This T cell receptor (beta chain) was captured in a study of cytomegalovirus exposure and HLA in healthy donors. Overall study context: The roughly 120 validation repertoires, a later analysis reported, used the same platform as the approximately 670 first-cohort repertoires.

The CDR3 is made up of 15 amino acids. Germline assignment: CDR1 SGHNT and CDR2 YYREEE (reference sequence). V was clipped by 4 bases and J by 2 bases; unmatched bases: 5. Study results and limitations: With high specificity and sensitivity, the classifier reportedly diagnosed cytomegalovirus status.

Profiling relied on immunoSEQ multiplex PCR, and the TCRdb table lists in-frame clones only, not all of them. The sample consists of tens of thousands of clones, about 94% of them appearing once. In this sample, this clone turned up once. Its cognate antigen is unknown. The chain uses TRBV5-4 and TRBJ2-3; 9 bases are shared with TRBD2. The TCR sequence derives from a man aged 18 to 29 in good health and CMV-seropositive. The source material was PBMCs. CDR3 region: CASSGSGGPTDTQYF. In nucleotides, the CDR3 is TGTGCCAGCAGCGGTAGCGGGGGTCCCACAGATACGCAGTATTTT.